These 2 T cell receptor beta chains originate from one sample sequenced in a study of shared clonotypes between healthy human individuals (dated by TCRdb to between 2020 and 2021). Library generation was performed with the immunoSEQ multiplex PCR assay. The source is immuneACCESS, and TCRdb retained only in-frame sequences with V and J called. Part of the clones is not carried over; for the studies checked, unresolved V genes explain less than half of this, and the remainder is unexplained. The sample table lists 850,000 to 1,200,000 clones, about 77% of them with a count of one. The ten largest clones represent around 1.4% of the sample. Material: memory CD4+ T cells sorted from blood. The sample's cell subset or site label, in plain terms: CD45RA-negative fraction. Source of these receptors: a man aged 18 to 29 in good health.

The sample holds one count of this clone. The chain has TRBV30 and TRBJ1-2; no clear D gene. Germline lookup yields CDR1 GTSNPN and CDR2 SVGIG (reference sequence). CDR3 length equals 13 residues. V lost 0 bases, J lost 2 bases, and 7 bases lay in between. The CDR3 spells CAWSVMGNYGYTF. As DNA, the CDR3 is TGTGCCTGGAGTGTAATGGGAAACTATGGCTACACCTTC.

There are a few counts of this clone. The sample holds other DNA sequences that translate to the same CDR3. The gene calls are TRBV10-3 and TRBJ2-2; no clear D. V was shortened by 3 bases and J by 1 base, with 6 bases between the two germline ends. There are 14 residues in the CDR3. The germline V gene has CDR1 ENHRY and CDR2 SYGVKD. The CDR3 sequence is CAISDGLNTGELFF. DNA of the CDR3: TGTGCCATCAGTGACGGGCTGAACACCGGGGAGCTGTTTTTT.